The T cell receptor beta chain described here comes from a study of shared clonotypes between healthy human individuals (dated by TCRdb to 2020 to 2022). With regard to the full study: A few men and two women, aged 18 to 49 years, made up the cohort. Blood TCR repertoires of about five healthy adults were deeply sequenced to estimate repertoire size and the extent of clonotype sharing between individuals. Leukapheresis yielded between about 0.9 and 9.5 billion PBMCs per donor. Different laboratories and diverse techniques were used to prepare libraries and sequence TCR repertoires, to increase sequencing depth and limit assay-specific biases. For each donor, three plates each were used for CD4 naive and CD4 memory, two plates were used for CD8 naive, and one plate was used for CD8 memory. What the research found in general, with its limitations: Rarefaction of sorted-subset datasets indicated incomplete sequencing despite the large sequencing depth. Compared with non-shared clonotypes, the clonotypes found in all four sorted-subset donors had higher generation probabilities. Sampling was restricted to blood, and TCR repertoires in tissue are likely to differ from TCR repertoires in blood. Based on pairwise subsampling, the degree of clonotype sharing among donors was expected to be affected by sequencing depth. Naive subsets generally had larger estimated clonotype richness than memory subsets. The small number of donors limited the genetic and exposure-history diversity represented. Across several donors, roughly 5.1% of naive CD4, roughly 3.3% of naive CD8, around 2.5% of memory CD4, and over 0.35% of memory CD8 clonotypes were shared.

V is trimmed back by 4 bases and J by 7 bases, and the junction contains 6 bases that no gene match accounts for. From its cysteine to its phenylalanine, the CDR3 spans 15 amino acids. Just the 45-base CDR3 DNA is kept, in frame starting at base 1. For CDR1 and CDR2, the germline V gene lists MNHEY and SVGAGI. Using the deep immunoSEQ assay, TCR CDR3 regions were amplified from genomic DNA by multiplex PCR. Extracted genomic DNA from each cell subset was spread evenly across all wells of several immunoSEQ 96-well plates, with each plate serving as a replicate. For sorted subsets, each replicate PCR was loaded with 200 ng genomic DNA, equivalent to 30,000 or so T cell genomes. Purified libraries were quantified with a Qubit 3.0 fluorometer, sized on a Bioanalyzer 2100, and re-quantified with the KAPA Library Quantification kit. Every immunoSEQ 96-well plate was sequenced on a separate single-read 150-cycle Illumina NextSeq 550 flow cell. Concerning the study's data processing: Because the immunoSEQ output included only junctional sequences and no quality scores, the filtering could not be the same as the filtering used for full-length reads. Sequences were annotated with PyIR, a Python wrapper for IgBLAST v1.9, and V/J genes and CDR3 were assigned using IMGT germline references. Reads with weak V/J assignments (E-value above 1e-6), missing CDR3, stop codons, out-of-frame junctions, or ambiguous translated residues were removed. A V3J clonotype was defined by an identical inferred V gene, J gene, and CDR3 amino acid sequence. The percentage overlap between two repertoires was calculated by dividing the number of shared unique clonotypes by the size of the smaller repertoire. RTK rarefaction, the Chao1 estimator, and Recon v2.1 estimates of unobserved clonotypes were used to assess repertoire richness. OLGA was used to compute generation probabilities for all TCRbeta clonotypes that the gDNA method yielded from a handful of donors. The source is immuneACCESS, and TCRdb retained only in-frame sequences with V and J called. Part of the clones is not carried over; for the studies checked, unresolved V genes explain less than half of this, and the remainder is unexplained. V, J and clone size reflect that table, while D and trimming were determined from the DNA. This sample has 2,100,000 or so clones in its table, and 90% to 96% of those were observed once. The ten largest clones capture about 0.13% of the sample.

Healthy HIV-negative adults with no recently reported acute infections or vaccinations were included as donors. Only Caucasian adults living in Nashville, Tennessee, USA were represented among the donors. Magnetic negative selection was used to enrich CD4+ T cells, after which naive cells were positively selected on CD45RA and the negative fraction became the memory subset. Blood was obtained by leukapheresis, after which PBMCs were separated by Ficoll-Histopaque density gradient centrifugation and cryopreserved in liquid nitrogen vapor phase. Purity and quantity of every magnetically sorted T cell population were checked by analytical flow cytometry. From each sorted fraction, genomic DNA was isolated and quantified by UV absorbance on a Nanodrop 2000c. To note about this clone: Its antigen is unknown. Base qualities are not recorded, but no much larger clone differs from it by a single base.

Sequenced material: naive CD4+ T cells sorted from blood. The cell subset or site label here, explained by the study, means: CD45RA+ positively selected. The TCR comes from a man aged 18 to 30 in good health. The chain is assembled from TRBV6-5 and TRBJ1-6, with 8 bases matching TRBD1. The CDR3 protein: CASSWSDRGNSPLHF. The nucleotide sequence is TGTGCCAGCAGTTGGTCTGACAGGGGAAATTCACCCCTCCACTTT.